The 32 T cell receptor beta chains presented below share a single source sample, sequenced in a study of cytomegalovirus exposure and HLA in healthy donors. Using immunoSEQ multiplex PCR, the repertoire was profiled, and TCRdb retains in-frame clones only, with some absent. This sample yields more than 95,000 clones, of which around 96% are seen a single time; 1.7% belongs to the top ten. Sequences were obtained from PBMCs. Every receptor here comes from a man aged 18 to 29 in good health and CMV-seronegative.

V gene TRBV25-1 combines with J gene TRBJ1-2, with a weak D call TRBD1 (5 bases). The CDR3 is 13 residues long. Germline assignment: CDR1 MGHDK and CDR2 SYGVNS. V was cut by 5 bases and J by 5 bases, with 12 bases left in between. The CDR3 sequence: CASSYSRVYGYTF. CDR3 nucleotides: TGTGCCAGCAGTTACTCCAGGGTATATGGCTACACCTTC.

The chain has TRBV4-3 and TRBJ2-3; weak D call: TRBD1 (5 bases). CDR3 length equals 16 residues. Germline V lookup: CDR1 LGHNA, CDR2 YSLEER. Trimming shortened V by 2 bases and J by 3 bases, and 15 bases separated the two germline ends. The CDR3 reads CASSQQGRAVTDTQYF. CDR3 coding DNA: TGCGCCAGCAGCCAACAGGGAAGGGCAGTTACAGATACGCAGTATTTT.

This chain uses TRBV27 with TRBJ1-5; the D is unclear. Trimming left V 2 bases short and J 3 bases short, with 5 bases between. The CDR3 extends over 13 amino acids. Germline V CDR1 and CDR2: MNHEY, SMNVEV (reference sequence). The CDR3 nucleotides read TGTGCCAGCAGTTTAGCAGTCAATCAGCCCCAGCATTTT. This translates into CASSLAVNQPQHF.

This chain uses TRBV4-3 with TRBJ2-7; 10 nucleotides match TRBD2. Germline loops: CDR1 LGHNA, CDR2 YSLEER. This CDR3 is built from 15 residues. The ends lost 0 bases at V and 6 bases at J; junction bases unmatched: 5. CDR3 amino acids: CASSQELAGAPEQYF. DNA of the CDR3: TGCGCCAGCAGCCAAGAGCTAGCGGGAGCCCCCGAGCAGTACTTC.

The V call is TRBV5-4, the J call TRBJ2-1, with 10 bases aligning to TRBD2. Trimming at V came to 4 bases and at J to 6 bases, leaving 10 bases not matched to a gene. The CDR3 covers 16 residues. Per the germline V gene, CDR1 is SGHNT and CDR2 is YYREEE (reference sequence). CDR3 nucleotide sequence: TGTGCCAGCAGCAGTAAAAAGCGGGAGGGAGGCAATGAGCAGTTCTTC. It codes for CASSSKKREGGNEQFF. Drawing the rest from reference TRBV5-4 and TRBJ2-1, the complete variable domain is ETGVTQSPTHLIKTRGQQVTLRCSSQSGHNTVSWYQQALGQGPQFIFQYYREEENGRGNFPPRFSGLQFPNYSSELNVNALELDDSALYLCASSSKKREGGNEQFFGPGTRLTVL.

About this clone: The junction and the germline gene differ at one end; a read error may be behind it. This chain links TRBV29-1 with TRBJ1-3; 8 bases are shared with TRBD1. This CDR3 spans 16 amino acids. Germline V CDR1 and CDR2: SQVTM, ANQGSEA. The CDR3 DNA is TGCAGCGTCGAAGCCAATACAGGGGGCTCTGGAAACACCATATATTTT. It translates to CSVEANTGGSGNTIYF.

The chain recombines TRBV5-1 with TRBJ2-7, with 10 bases fitting TRBD1. J gave up 2 bases and V 4 bases, and 6 bases lay outside the gene matches. This CDR3 comprises 15 residues. In germline, CDR1 is SGHRS, CDR2 YFSETQ. The CDR3 spells CASSQDRGLTYEQYF. The CDR3 nucleotides read TGCGCCAGCAGCCAAGACAGGGGGCTGACCTACGAGCAGTACTTC.

V gene TRBV28 combines with J gene TRBJ2-7, with TRBD2 matching 14 bases. Germline CDR1 and CDR2: MDHEN and SYDVKM. The CDR3 runs to 16 residues. V shed 5 bases, J shed 5 bases, and the junction held 8 bases outside the gene matches. The CDR3 is CASSPPGLAGGHEQYF. CDR3 bases: TGTGCCAGCAGTCCCCCCGGACTAGCGGGAGGACACGAGCAGTACTTC.

The chain employs TRBV10-3 and TRBJ2-2, with 9 bases fitting TRBD1. V dropped 11 bases and J dropped 6; count of bases not matched to a gene: 10. CDR3 length equals 14 residues. Germline V gene lookup returns CDR1 ENHRY and CDR2 SYGVKD. As DNA, the CDR3 is TGTGCCGTGACCCCCGGGACAGGGCCCGGGGAGCTGTTTTTT. It yields the protein CAVTPGTGPGELFF.

This sequence joins TRBV6-5 and TRBJ2-1, with TRBD2 matching over 8 bases. This CDR3 is built from 14 residues. CDR1 is MNHEY, CDR2 SVGAGI, per germline. Trimming cost V 9 bases and J 2 bases; bases outside gene matches: 6. CDR3 protein: CASNSGGTYNEQFF. The CDR3 nucleotides are TGTGCCAGTAATTCGGGGGGGACCTACAATGAGCAGTTCTTC.

The rearrangement joins TRBV5-6 to TRBJ2-1, with 7 bases that match TRBD1. In germline, CDR1 is SGHDT, CDR2 YYEEEE. The CDR3 totals 14 residues. The V segment lost 6 bases and the J segment 5 bases; nucleotides outside the gene matches: 8. The CDR3 spells CASTRDSIDNEQFF. CDR3 nucleotides: TGTGCCAGCACCCGGGACAGCATCGACAATGAGCAGTTCTTC.

The gene calls are TRBV2 and TRBJ1-5; 8 nucleotides align to TRBD1. V shed 6 bases, J shed 4 bases, and the junction held 5 bases outside the gene matches. The V gene's germline CDR1 is SNHLY and CDR2 FYNNEI. The CDR3 runs 14 residues. The CDR3 sequence: CASRQRQGNQPQHF. The CDR3 coding sequence is TGTGCCAGCAGGCAGAGACAGGGGAATCAGCCCCAGCATTTT.

This clone has just one count. This chain joins TRBV5-6 and TRBJ2-6; D remains unclear. V shed 2 bases and J shed 2 bases, with 5 bases lying between them. Germline loops: CDR1 SGHDT, CDR2 YYEEEE. This CDR3 is built from 14 residues. The CDR3 region has the DNA TGTGCCAGCAGCTTTTCCACTGGGGCCAACGTCCTGACTTTC. Its translation: CASSFSTGANVLTF.

This chain uses TRBV7-2 with TRBJ1-1, with TRBD1 identical over 7 bases. The V gene's germline CDR1 is SGHTA and CDR2 FQGNSA. The CDR3 is 15 amino acids. The junction had 5 bases not matched to a gene; V was cut back by 4 bases and J by 0 bases. The CDR3 protein is CASSSRDSVNTEAFF. The CDR3 nucleotides are TGTGCCAGCAGCTCCCGGGACAGCGTGAACACTGAAGCTTTCTTT.

The chain uses TRBV9 and TRBJ2-1; TRBD2 agrees at 8 bases. The V gene end was trimmed by 6 bases and the J gene end by 0 bases; junction bases not matched to a gene: 5. CDR1 SGDLS and CDR2 YYNGEE come from the germline V gene. The CDR3 extends over 15 amino acids. This chain's CDR3 is CASTPSGSSYNEQFF. The DNA of the CDR3 is TGTGCCAGCACCCCCAGCGGGAGCTCCTACAATGAGCAGTTCTTC.

The gene calls are TRBV30 and TRBJ2-1; 13 bases line up with TRBD2. This CDR3 contains 15 residues. V shed 0 bases and J 8 bases; nucleotides not matched to a gene: 4. The germline V gene encodes CDR1 GTSNPN and CDR2 SVGIG (reference sequence). The CDR3 DNA is TGTGCCTGGAGTGTAGGGACTAGCGGGATTGATGAGCAGTTCTTC. This translates into CAWSVGTSGIDEQFF.

This clone is a singleton in its sample. The chain uses TRBV28 and TRBJ1-2, with D possibly TRBD1 on 5 matching bases. With 6 bases removed from V and 10 bases from J, the gap between germline ends came to 24 bases. The CDR3 totals 15 residues. Germline lookup yields CDR1 MDHEN and CDR2 SYDVKM. In DNA form, the CDR3 reads TGTGCCAGCAGATACCCTGGCGACAGCCCCCCGGACTACACCTTC. Protein product: CASRYPGDSPPDYTF.

This chain joins TRBV9 and TRBJ1-1, with D maybe TRBD1 (5 bases). Trimming took 3 bases from V and 0 from J, leaving 18 bases between them. CDR1 SGDLS and CDR2 YYNGEE come from the germline V gene. This CDR3 is built from 17 residues. CDR3: CASSGGPGSNMNTEAFF. The CDR3, as DNA: TGTGCCAGCAGCGGCGGCCCAGGGTCCAACATGAACACTGAAGCTTTCTTT.

The rearrangement links TRBV18 to TRBJ2-1; D possibly corresponds to TRBD2 (5 bases). Trimming shortened V by 4 bases and J by 0 bases, and 13 bases separated the two germline ends. The CDR3 extends over 16 amino acids. The V gene's germline CDR1 is KGHSH and CDR2 LQKENI. The chain's CDR3 is CASSLLAASSYNEQFF. Here the CDR3 DNA reads TGTGCCAGCTCACTTCTAGCAGCCAGCTCCTACAATGAGCAGTTCTTC.

This chain uses TRBV7-3 with TRBJ2-7; TRBD2 matches at 8 bases. The germline V gene has CDR1 SGHTA and CDR2 FQGTGA. Unmatched junction bases numbered 2, after V lost 2 bases and J lost 2 bases. The CDR3 sequence is 14 residues long. Here the CDR3 reads CASSLVAGTYEQYF. CDR3 coding DNA: TGTGCCAGCAGCTTAGTAGCGGGAACCTACGAGCAGTACTTC.

The rearrangement joins TRBV28 to TRBJ1-2, with D uncertain. This CDR3 comprises 17 residues. V was shortened by 6 bases and J by 0 bases, with 20 bases between the two germline ends. Germline assignment: CDR1 MDHEN and CDR2 SYDVKM. This chain's CDR3 is CASSPEGGPTANYGYTF. CDR3 in DNA: TGTGCCAGCAGCCCGGAGGGCGGACCTACAGCTAACTATGGCTACACCTTC.

The chain is built from TRBV19 and TRBJ1-5, with TRBD1 as a possible D gene (6 bases). The germline CDR1 and CDR2 sequences are LNHDA and SQIVND (reference sequence). V dropped 6 bases and J dropped 6 bases, with 15 bases sitting between them. CDR3 size: 14 residues. This CDR3 is CASRSNGGAQPQHF. The CDR3 bases are TGTGCCAGTAGGTCCAACGGGGGGGCTCAGCCCCAGCATTTT.

This sequence joins TRBV15 and TRBJ1-5, with D possibly TRBD1 on 5 matching bases. Trimming removed 2 bases at V and 6 bases at J, with 11 bases between. Germline CDR1 reads LNHNV; CDR2 reads YYDKDF (reference sequence). The CDR3 runs 14 residues. The CDR3 region is CATSRLGGGQPQHF. The CDR3 region has the DNA TGTGCCACCAGCAGACTGGGGGGAGGTCAGCCCCAGCATTTT.

This chain connects TRBV4-3 to TRBJ1-1, with D unclear. Per the germline V gene, CDR1 is LGHNA and CDR2 is YSLEER. This CDR3 region has 15 residues. The V and J ends lost 0 bases and 4 bases respectively, with 12 bases between them. The CDR3 loop is CASSQDVRRSTEAFF. CDR3 DNA sequence: TGCGCCAGCAGCCAAGATGTGAGGAGGAGCACTGAAGCTTTCTTT.

The V gene is TRBV11-3, the J gene TRBJ2-2, with 11 bases aligning to TRBD2. The germline CDR1 and CDR2 sequences are SGHNT and YENEEA. J lost 1 base, V lost 4 bases, and 5 bases had no gene match. The CDR3 totals 17 residues. The CDR3 nucleotides are TGTGCCAGCAGCTCGTTCCTAGCGGGAGGGAACACCGGGGAGCTGTTTTTT. It translates to CASSSFLAGGNTGELFF.

J is TRBJ2-7 and V is TRBV4-1, with TRBD2 matching 7 bases. CDR3 size: 16 residues. The junction had 11 bases not matched to a gene; V was cut back by 2 bases and J by 4 bases. Germline V gives CDR1 MGHRA, CDR2 YSYEKL. CDR3 sequence (DNA): TGCGCCAGCAGCCAAATGGGGGGGAGGAACCCGTACGAGCAGTACTTC. Encoded protein: CASSQMGGRNPYEQYF.

J is TRBJ2-1 and V is TRBV6-6; no clear D gene. The CDR3 has 16 amino acids. V was clipped by 1 base and J by 0 bases, with 10 bases between them. From germline, CDR1 is MNHNY and CDR2 SVGAGI (reference sequence). The CDR3: CASSYLSGFSYNEQFF. The CDR3 DNA reads as TGTGCCAGCAGTTACTTATCAGGCTTCTCCTACAATGAGCAGTTCTTC.

The chain has TRBV14 and TRBJ1-5; D perhaps matches TRBD1 (5 bases). The CDR3 totals 13 residues. Trimming took off 4 bases at V and 6 bases at J, with 10 bases between the two ends. The V gene's germline CDR1 is SGHDN and CDR2 FVKESK. The CDR3 spells CASSPSDSQPQHF. The CDR3 DNA reads TGTGCCAGCAGCCCCTCCGACAGTCAGCCCCAGCATTTT.

The rearrangement links TRBV5-1 to TRBJ1-4, with 12 bases matching TRBD1. The J segment lost 7 bases and the V segment lost 0 bases, leaving 7 bases of the junction unmatched. The CDR3 consists of 17 residues. The germline CDR1 and CDR2 sequences are SGHRS and YFSETQ. CDR3 amino acids: CASSLGDRGRLGEKLFF. The CDR3 DNA reads as TGCGCCAGCAGCTTGGGGGACAGGGGGCGCTTAGGTGAAAAACTGTTTTTT.

The chain joins TRBV7-9 to TRBJ1-1; tentatively, D is TRBD1 (5 bases). Germline V gene sequence: CDR1 SEHNR, CDR2 FQNEAQ (reference sequence). CDR3 length: 13 residues. V was cut by 5 bases and J by 0 bases, with 7 bases left in between. The CDR3, as DNA: TGTGCCAGCAGCACAGGCCTGAACACTGAAGCTTTCTTT. As protein: CASSTGLNTEAFF.

The chain couples TRBV7-6 to TRBJ2-5, with D perhaps matching TRBD2 (6 bases). Trimming stripped 3 bases from V and 2 bases from J, with 10 bases between. The CDR3 has 14 amino acids. In germline, CDR1 is SGHVS, CDR2 FNYEAQ. The CDR3 loop reads CASSFAGTQETQYF. CDR3 DNA: TGTGCCAGCAGCTTCGCGGGGACGCAAGAGACCCAGTACTTC.

The chain employs TRBV28 and TRBJ1-2; possibly TRBD1 for D (5 bases). This CDR3 contains 14 residues. Trimming pared 3 bases from V and 2 bases from J, leaving 10 bases between. CDR1 MDHEN and CDR2 SYDVKM come from the germline V gene. The chain's CDR3 is CASSLVGQNYGYTF. The CDR3 DNA reads TGTGCCAGCAGTTTGGTGGGGCAGAACTATGGCTACACCTTC.